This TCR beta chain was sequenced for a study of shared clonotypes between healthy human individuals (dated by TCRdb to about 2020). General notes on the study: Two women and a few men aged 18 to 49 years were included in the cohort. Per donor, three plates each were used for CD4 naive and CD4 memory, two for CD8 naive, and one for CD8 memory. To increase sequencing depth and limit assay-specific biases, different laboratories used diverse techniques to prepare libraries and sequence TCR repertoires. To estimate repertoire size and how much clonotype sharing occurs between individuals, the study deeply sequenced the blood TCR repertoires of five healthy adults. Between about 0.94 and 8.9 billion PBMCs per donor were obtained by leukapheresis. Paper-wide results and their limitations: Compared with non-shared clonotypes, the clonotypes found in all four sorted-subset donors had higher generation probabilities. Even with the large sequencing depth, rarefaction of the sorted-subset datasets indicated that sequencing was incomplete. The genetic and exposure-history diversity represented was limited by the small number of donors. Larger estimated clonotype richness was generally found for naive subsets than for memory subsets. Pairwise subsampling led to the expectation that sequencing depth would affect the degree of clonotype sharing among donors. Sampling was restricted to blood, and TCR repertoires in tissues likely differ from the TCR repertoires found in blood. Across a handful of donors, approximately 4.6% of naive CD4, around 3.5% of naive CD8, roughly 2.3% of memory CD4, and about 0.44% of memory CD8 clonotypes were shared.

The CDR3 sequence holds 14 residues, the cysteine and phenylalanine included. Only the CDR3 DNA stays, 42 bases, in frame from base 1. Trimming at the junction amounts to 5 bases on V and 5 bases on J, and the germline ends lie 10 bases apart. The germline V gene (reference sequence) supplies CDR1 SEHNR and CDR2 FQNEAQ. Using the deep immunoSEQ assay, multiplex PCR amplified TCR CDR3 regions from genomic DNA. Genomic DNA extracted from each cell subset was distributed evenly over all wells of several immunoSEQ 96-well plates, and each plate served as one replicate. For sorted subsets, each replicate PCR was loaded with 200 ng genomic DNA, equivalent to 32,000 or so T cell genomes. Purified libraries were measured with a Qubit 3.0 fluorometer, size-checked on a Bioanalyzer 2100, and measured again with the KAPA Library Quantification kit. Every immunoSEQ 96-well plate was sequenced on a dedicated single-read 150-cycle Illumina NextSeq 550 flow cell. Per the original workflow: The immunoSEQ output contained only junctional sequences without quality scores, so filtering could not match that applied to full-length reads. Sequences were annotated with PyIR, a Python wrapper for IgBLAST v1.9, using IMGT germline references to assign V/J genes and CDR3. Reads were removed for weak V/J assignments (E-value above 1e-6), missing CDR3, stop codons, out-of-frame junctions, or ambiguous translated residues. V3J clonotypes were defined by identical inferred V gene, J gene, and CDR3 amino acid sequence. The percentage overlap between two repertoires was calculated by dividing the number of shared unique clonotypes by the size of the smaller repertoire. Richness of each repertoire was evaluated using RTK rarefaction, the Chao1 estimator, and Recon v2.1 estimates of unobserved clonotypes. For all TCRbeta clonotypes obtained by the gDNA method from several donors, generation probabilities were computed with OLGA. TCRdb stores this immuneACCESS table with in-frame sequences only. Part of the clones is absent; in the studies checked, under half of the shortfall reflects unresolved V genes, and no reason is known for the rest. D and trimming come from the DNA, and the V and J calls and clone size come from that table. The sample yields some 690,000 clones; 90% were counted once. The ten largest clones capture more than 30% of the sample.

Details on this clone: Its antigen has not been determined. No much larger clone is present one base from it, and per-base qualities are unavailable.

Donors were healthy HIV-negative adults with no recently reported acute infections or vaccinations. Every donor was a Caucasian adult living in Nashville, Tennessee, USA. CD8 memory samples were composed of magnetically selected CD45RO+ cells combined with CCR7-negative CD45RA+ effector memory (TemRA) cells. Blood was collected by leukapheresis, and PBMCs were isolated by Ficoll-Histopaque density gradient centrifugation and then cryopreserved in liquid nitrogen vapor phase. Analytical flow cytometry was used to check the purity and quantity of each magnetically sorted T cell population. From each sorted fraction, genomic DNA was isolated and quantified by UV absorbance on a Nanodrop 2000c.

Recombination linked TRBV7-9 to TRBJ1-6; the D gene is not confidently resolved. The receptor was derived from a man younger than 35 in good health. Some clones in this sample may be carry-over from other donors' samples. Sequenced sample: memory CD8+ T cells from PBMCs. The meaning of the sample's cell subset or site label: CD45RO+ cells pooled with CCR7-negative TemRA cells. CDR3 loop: CASSDGFHNSPLHF. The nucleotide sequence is TGTGCCAGCAGCGACGGATTTCATAATTCACCCCTCCACTTT.